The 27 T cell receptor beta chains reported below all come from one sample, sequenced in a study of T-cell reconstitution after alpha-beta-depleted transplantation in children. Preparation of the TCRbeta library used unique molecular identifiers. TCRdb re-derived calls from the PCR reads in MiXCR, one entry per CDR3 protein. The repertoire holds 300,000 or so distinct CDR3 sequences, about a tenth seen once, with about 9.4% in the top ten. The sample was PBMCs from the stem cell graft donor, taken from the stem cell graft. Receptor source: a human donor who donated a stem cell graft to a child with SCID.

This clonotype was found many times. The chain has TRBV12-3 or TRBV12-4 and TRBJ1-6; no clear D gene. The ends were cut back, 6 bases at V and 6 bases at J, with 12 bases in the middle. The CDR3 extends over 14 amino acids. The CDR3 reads CASRFNRGNSPLHF. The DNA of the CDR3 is TGTGCCAGCAGATTTAACCGGGGTAATTCACCCCTCCACTTT.

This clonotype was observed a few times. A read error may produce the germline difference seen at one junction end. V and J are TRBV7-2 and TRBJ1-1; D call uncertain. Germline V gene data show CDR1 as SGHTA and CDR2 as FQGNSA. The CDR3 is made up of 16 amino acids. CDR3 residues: CASRLGIDTTNTEAFF. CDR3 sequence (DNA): TGTGCCAGCAGATTAGGAATCGACACAACTAACACTGAAGCTTTCTTT. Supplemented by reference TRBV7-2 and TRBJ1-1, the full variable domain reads GAGVSQSPSNKVTEKGKDVELRCDPISGHTALYWYRQSLGQGLEFLIYFQGNSAPDKSGLPSDRFSAERTGGSVSTLTIQRTQQEDSAVYLCASRLGIDTTNTEAFFGQGTRLTVV.

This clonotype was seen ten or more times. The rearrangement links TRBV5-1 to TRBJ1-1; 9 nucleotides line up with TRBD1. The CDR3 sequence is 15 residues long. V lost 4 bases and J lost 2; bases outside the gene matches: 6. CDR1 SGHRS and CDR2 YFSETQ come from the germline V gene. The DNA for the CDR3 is TGCGCCAGCAGCCCCAGGACAGGGGCAAACACTGAAGCTTTCTTT. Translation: CASSPRTGANTEAFF.

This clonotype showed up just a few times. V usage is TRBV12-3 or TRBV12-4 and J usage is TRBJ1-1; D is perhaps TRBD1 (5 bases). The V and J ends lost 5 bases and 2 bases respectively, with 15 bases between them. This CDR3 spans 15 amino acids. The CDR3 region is CASSPTGHQNTEAFF. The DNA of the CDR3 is TGTGCCAGCAGTCCTACCGGACATCAAAACACTGAAGCTTTCTTT.

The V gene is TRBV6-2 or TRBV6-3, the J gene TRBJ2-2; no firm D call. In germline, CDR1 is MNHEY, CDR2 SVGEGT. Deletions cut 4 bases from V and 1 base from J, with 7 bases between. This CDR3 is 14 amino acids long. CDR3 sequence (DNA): TGTGCCAGCAGTTTTCGGGTGAACACCGGGGAGCTGTTTTTT. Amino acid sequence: CASSFRVNTGELFF.

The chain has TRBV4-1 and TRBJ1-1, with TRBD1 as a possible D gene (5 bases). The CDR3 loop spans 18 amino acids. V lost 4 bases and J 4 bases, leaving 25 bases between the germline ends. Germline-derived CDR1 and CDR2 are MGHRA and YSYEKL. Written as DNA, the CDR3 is TGCGCCAGCAGCCTAAGCTCGGGGCTCCAATTCGGGGGCACTGAAGCTTTCTTT. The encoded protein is CASSLSSGLQFGGTEAFF.

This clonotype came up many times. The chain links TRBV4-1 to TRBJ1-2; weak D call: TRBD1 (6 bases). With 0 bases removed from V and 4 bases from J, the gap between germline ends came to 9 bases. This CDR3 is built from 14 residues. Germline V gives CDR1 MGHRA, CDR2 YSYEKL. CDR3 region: CASSQEPDSYGYTF. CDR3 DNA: TGCGCCAGCAGCCAAGAGCCGGACAGCTATGGCTACACCTTC.

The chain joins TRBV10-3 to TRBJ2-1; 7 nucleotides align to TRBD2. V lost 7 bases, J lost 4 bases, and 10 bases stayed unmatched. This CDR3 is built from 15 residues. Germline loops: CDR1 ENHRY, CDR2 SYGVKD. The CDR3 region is CAITGGGGAYNEQFF. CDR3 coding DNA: TGTGCCATCACGGGAGGCGGAGGAGCTTACAATGAGCAGTTCTTC.

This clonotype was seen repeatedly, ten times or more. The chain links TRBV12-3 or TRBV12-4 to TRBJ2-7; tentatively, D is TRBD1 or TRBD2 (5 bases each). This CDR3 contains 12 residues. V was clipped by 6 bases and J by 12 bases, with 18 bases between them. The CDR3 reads CASSYQGSAGYF. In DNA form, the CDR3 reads TGTGCCAGCAGCTACCAGGGTTCTGCGGGGTACTTC.

The CDR3 here is CAISGGGRYEQYF. CDR3 in DNA: TGTGCCATCAGTGGCGGGGGCCGGTACGAGCAGTACTTC. The chain combines TRBV10-3 with TRBJ2-7, with TRBD2 as a possible D gene (7 bases). Trimming stripped 4 bases from V and 4 bases from J, with 11 bases between. Germline V gene lookup returns CDR1 ENHRY and CDR2 SYGVKD. The CDR3 extends over 13 amino acids.

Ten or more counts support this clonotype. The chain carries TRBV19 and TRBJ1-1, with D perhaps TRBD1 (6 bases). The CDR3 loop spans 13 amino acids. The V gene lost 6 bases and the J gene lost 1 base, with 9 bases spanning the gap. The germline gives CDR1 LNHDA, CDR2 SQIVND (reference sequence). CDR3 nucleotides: TGTGCCAGTAGCACAGGGACGAACACTGAAGCTTTCTTT. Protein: CASSTGTNTEAFF.

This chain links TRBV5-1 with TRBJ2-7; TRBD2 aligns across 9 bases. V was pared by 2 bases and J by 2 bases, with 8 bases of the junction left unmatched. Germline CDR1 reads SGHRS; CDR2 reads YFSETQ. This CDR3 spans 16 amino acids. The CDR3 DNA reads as TGCGCCAGCAGCTTTTTTAGCGGGGGAGCCGCCTACGAGCAGTACTTC. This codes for CASSFFSGGAAYEQYF. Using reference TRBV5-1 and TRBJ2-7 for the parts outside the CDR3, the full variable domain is KAGVTQTPRYLIKTRGQQVTLSCSPISGHRSVSWYQQTPGQGLQFLFEYFSETQRNKGNFPGRFSGRQFSNSRSEMNVSTLELGDSALYLCASSFFSGGAAYEQYFGPGTRLTVT.

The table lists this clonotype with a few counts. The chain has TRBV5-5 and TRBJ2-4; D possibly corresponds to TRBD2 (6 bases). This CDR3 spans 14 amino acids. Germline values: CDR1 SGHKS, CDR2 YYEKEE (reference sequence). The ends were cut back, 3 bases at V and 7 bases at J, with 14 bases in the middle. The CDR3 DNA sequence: TGTGCCAGCAGCTATGTCCCGGGGGAGAACATTCAGTACTTC. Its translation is CASSYVPGENIQYF.

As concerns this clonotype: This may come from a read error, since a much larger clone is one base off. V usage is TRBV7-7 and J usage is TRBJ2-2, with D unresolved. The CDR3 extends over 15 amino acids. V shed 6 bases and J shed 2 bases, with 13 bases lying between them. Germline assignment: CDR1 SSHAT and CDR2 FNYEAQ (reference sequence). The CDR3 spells CASRLVGFNTGELFF. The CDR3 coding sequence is TGTGCCAGCAGATTGGTTGGGTTCAACACCGGGGAGCTGTTTTTT.

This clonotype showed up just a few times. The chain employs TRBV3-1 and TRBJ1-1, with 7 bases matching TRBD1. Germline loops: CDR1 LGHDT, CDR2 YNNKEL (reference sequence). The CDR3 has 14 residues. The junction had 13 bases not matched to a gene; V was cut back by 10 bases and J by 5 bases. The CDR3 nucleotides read TGTGCCACCTCGCCGGCGCAGGGGGTTACTGAAGCTTTCTTT. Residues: CATSPAQGVTEAFF.

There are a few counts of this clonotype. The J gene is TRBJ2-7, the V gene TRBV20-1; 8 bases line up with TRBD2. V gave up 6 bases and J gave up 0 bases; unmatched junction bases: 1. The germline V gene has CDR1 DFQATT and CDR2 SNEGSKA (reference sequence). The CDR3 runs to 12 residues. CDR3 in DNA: TGCAGTGCGCGGGGGGCCTCCTACGAGCAGTACTTC. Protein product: CSARGASYEQYF.

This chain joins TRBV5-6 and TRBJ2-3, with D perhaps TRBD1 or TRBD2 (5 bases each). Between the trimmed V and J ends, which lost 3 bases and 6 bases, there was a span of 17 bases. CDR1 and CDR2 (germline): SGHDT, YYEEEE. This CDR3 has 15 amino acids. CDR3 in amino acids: CASSSTGTGLDTQYF. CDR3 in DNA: TGTGCCAGCAGCTCAACCGGGACGGGCCTGGATACGCAGTATTTT.

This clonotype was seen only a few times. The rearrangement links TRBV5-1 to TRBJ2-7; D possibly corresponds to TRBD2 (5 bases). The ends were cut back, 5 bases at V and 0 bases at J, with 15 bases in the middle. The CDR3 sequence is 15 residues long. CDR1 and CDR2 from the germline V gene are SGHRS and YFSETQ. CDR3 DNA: TGCGCCAGCAGACCAAGCGGCCTGAGCTCCTACGAGCAGTACTTC. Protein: CASRPSGLSSYEQYF. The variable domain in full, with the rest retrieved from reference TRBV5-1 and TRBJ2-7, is KAGVTQTPRYLIKTRGQQVTLSCSPISGHRSVSWYQQTPGQGLQFLFEYFSETQRNKGNFPGRFSGRQFSNSRSEMNVSTLELGDSALYLCASRPSGLSSYEQYFGPGTRLTVT.

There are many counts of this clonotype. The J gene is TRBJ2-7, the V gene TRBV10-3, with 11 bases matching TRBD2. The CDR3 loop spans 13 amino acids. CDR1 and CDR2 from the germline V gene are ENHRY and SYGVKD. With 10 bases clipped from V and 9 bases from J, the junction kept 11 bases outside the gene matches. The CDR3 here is CATQLAGDDGQYF. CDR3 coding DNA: TGTGCCACCCAACTAGCGGGGGACGACGGGCAGTACTTC.

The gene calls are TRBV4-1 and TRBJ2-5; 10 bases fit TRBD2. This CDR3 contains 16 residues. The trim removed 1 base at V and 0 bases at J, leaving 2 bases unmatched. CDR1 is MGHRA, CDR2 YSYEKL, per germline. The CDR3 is CASSQAAGGNQETQYF. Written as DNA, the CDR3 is TGCGCCAGCAGCCAAGCAGCGGGGGGGAACCAAGAGACCCAGTACTTC.

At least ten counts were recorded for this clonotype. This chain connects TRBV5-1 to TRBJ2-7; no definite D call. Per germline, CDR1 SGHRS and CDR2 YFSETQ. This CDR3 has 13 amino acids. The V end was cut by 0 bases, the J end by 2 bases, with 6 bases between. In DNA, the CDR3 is TGCGCCAGCAGCTTGGTGCCTACCTACGAGCAGTACTTC. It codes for CASSLVPTYEQYF.

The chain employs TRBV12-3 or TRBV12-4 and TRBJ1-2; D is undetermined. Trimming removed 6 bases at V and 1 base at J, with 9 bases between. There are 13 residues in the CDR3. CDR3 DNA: TGTGCCAGCAGCTTGACTTTTAACTATGGCTACACCTTC. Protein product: CASSLTFNYGYTF.

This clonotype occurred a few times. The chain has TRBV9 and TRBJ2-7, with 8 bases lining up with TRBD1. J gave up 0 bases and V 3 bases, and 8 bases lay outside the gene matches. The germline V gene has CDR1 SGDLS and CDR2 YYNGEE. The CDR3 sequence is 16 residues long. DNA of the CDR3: TGTGCCAGCAGCGGACCGGGACAGGAACTCTCCTACGAGCAGTACTTC. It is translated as CASSGPGQELSYEQYF.

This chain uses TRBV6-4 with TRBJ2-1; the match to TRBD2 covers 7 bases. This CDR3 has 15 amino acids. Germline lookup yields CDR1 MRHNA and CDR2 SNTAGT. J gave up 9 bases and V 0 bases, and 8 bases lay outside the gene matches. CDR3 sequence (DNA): TGTGCCAGCAGTGACTCGAGGGGCGGGAGAGGTGAGCAGTTCTTC. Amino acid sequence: CASSDSRGGRGEQFF.

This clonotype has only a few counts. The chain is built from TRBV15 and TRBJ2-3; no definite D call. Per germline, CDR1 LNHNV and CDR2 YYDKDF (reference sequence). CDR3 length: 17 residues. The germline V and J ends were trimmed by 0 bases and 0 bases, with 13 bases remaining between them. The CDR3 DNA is TGTGCCACCAGCAGAGATCCCGCCAGCTATAGCACAGATACGCAGTATTTT. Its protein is CATSRDPASYSTDTQYF.

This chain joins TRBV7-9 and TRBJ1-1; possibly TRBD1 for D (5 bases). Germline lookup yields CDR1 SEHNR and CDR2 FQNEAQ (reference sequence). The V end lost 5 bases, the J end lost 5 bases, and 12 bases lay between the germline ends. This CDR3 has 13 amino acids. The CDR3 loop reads CASSPDGGTEAFF. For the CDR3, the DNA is TGTGCCAGCAGCCCAGATGGGGGAACTGAAGCTTTCTTT.

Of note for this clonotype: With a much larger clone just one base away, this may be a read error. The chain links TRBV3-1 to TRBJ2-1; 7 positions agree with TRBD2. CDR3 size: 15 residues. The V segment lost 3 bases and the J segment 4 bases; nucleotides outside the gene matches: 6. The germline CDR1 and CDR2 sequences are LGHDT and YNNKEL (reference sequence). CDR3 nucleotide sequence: TGTGCCAGCAGCCAGGGACTATGGCGGTACAATGAGCAGTTCTTC. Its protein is CASSQGLWRYNEQFF.